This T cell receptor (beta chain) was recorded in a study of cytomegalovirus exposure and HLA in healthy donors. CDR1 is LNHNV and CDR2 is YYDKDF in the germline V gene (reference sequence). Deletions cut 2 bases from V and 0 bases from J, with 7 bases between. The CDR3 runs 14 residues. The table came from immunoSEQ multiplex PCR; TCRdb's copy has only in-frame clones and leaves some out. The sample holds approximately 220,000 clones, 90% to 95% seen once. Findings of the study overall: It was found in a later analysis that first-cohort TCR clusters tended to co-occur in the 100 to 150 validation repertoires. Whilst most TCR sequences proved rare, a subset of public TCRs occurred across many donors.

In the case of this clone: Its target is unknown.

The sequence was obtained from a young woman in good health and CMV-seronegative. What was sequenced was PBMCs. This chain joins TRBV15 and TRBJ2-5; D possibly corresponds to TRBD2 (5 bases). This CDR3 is CATSRLLDQETQYF. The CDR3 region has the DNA TGTGCCACCAGCAGACTACTAGACCAAGAGACCCAGTACTTC.